Below are 26 T cell receptor beta chains sequenced from a single sample in a study of cytomegalovirus exposure and HLA in healthy donors. The PCR had 60 Vbeta and 13 Jbeta primers. Only in-frame clones appear in the TCRdb table, and some are missing; sequencing was by immunoSEQ multiplex PCR. Here the sample spans 200,000 to 250,000 clones, about 81% being singletons. Sequencing was done on a sample of PBMCs. All receptors derive from a woman aged 60-75 years in good health and CMV-seropositive.

The chain combines TRBV19 with TRBJ2-4; D remains unclear. The germline gives CDR1 LNHDA, CDR2 SQIVND (reference sequence). The CDR3 totals 17 residues. Trimming shortened V by 5 bases and J by 0 bases, and 17 bases separated the two germline ends. The CDR3 region has the DNA TGTGCCAGTAGTCTTAGAGTGGAAGACATAGCCAAAAACATTCAGTACTTC. This codes for CASSLRVEDIAKNIQYF.

The table lists this clone with a few counts. This chain joins TRBV2 and TRBJ1-1; 8 nucleotides agree with TRBD1. V was clipped by 5 bases and J by 6 bases; unmatched bases: 5. Germline assignment: CDR1 SNHLY and CDR2 FYNNEI. CDR3 size: 13 residues. DNA of the CDR3: TGTGCCAGCAGTTTTCAGGGGGCCCCTGAAGCTTTCTTT. It codes for CASSFQGAPEAFF. The entire variable domain, with the rest obtained from reference TRBV2 and TRBJ1-1, is as follows: EPEVTQTPSHQVTQMGQEVILRCVPISNHLYFYWYRQILGQKVEFLVSFYNNEISEKSEIFDDQFSVERPDGSNFTLKIRSTKLEDSAMYFCASSFQGAPEAFFGQGTRLTVV.

The chain uses TRBV18 and TRBJ2-5, with no clear D. The V end lost 3 bases, the J end lost 3 bases, and 5 bases lay between the germline ends. Germline CDR1 is KGHSH and CDR2 is LQKENI. This CDR3 has 12 residues. CDR3 sequence: CASSPAEETQYF. The CDR3 DNA is TGTGCCAGCTCACCGGCCGAAGAGACCCAGTACTTC.

CDR3 sequence: CASSRGQSVLNTQYF. The CDR3 nucleotides are TGTGCCAGCAGCCGGGGACAGTCGGTGCTGAATACGCAGTATTTT. V usage is TRBV7-9 and J usage is TRBJ2-3; 7 nucleotides agree with TRBD1. The CDR3 has 15 amino acids. CDR1 and CDR2 (germline): SEHNR, FQNEAQ (reference sequence). With V trimmed by 5 bases and J by 7 bases, 12 bases remained unmatched.

The chain couples TRBV2 to TRBJ1-1; D remains ambiguous. Trimming shortened V by 1 base and J by 7 bases, and 10 bases separated the two germline ends. There are 13 residues in the CDR3. From germline, CDR1 is SNHLY and CDR2 FYNNEI. Here the CDR3 reads CASSEGSQLEAFF. The CDR3 DNA reads TGTGCCAGCAGTGAAGGGTCACAGCTTGAAGCTTTCTTT.

This chain connects TRBV10-2 to TRBJ1-1, with a possible D match to TRBD1 (5 bases). This CDR3 contains 17 residues. V was shortened by 2 bases and J by 1 base, with 17 bases between the two germline ends. Per germline, CDR1 WSHSY and CDR2 SAAADI. The CDR3 loop reads CASSERQRAGSNTEAFF. In DNA, the CDR3 is TGCGCCAGCAGTGAGAGGCAGCGGGCAGGGTCGAACACTGAAGCTTTCTTT.

V usage is TRBV11-2 and J usage is TRBJ1-1; D not certain. Germline V gene sequence: CDR1 SGHAT, CDR2 FQNNGV. V was pared by 6 bases and J by 1 base, with 9 bases between. This CDR3 is 13 amino acids long. CDR3: CASSYQQNTEAFF. The CDR3 region has the DNA TGTGCCAGCAGTTATCAACAGAACACTGAAGCTTTCTTT. Drawing the rest from reference TRBV11-2 and TRBJ1-1, the complete variable domain is EAGVAQSPRYKIIEKRQSVAFWCNPISGHATLYWYQQILGQGPKLLIQFQNNGVVDDSQLPKDRFSAERLKGVDSTLKIQPAKLEDSAVYLCASSYQQNTEAFFGQGTRLTVV.

In this sample, this clone turned up a few times. The chain couples TRBV4-1 to TRBJ2-1; TRBD2 matches at 16 bases. The CDR3 loop spans 14 amino acids. Germline V CDR1 and CDR2: MGHRA, YSYEKL. Unmatched junction bases numbered 2, after V lost 3 bases and J lost 12 bases. The CDR3 is CASSQGLAGGRQFF. DNA of the CDR3: TGCGCCAGCAGCCAGGGACTAGCGGGAGGGAGGCAGTTCTTC.

The chain recombines TRBV6-6 with TRBJ2-1; a weak D match, TRBD1 (6 bases). This CDR3 region has 16 residues. Deletions cut 6 bases from V and 2 bases from J, with 17 bases between. Per the germline V gene, CDR1 is MNHNY and CDR2 is SVGAGI (reference sequence). The CDR3 reads CASRNAGTGTYNEQFF. DNA for the CDR3: TGTGCCAGCAGAAACGCTGGTACAGGGACCTACAATGAGCAGTTCTTC.

This clone was seen more than once but under ten times. This chain connects TRBV9 to TRBJ2-7; maybe TRBD1 (5 bases). Trimming removed 1 base from V and 0 bases from J, with 11 bases in between. The germline V gene has CDR1 SGDLS and CDR2 YYNGEE. The CDR3 loop spans 15 amino acids. In nucleotides, the CDR3 is TGTGCCAGCAGCGTATCGGTGGGGCCCTCCTACGAGCAGTACTTC. It translates to CASSVSVGPSYEQYF.

The chain uses TRBV2 and TRBJ1-6, with D possibly TRBD1 on 6 matching bases. In germline, CDR1 is SNHLY, CDR2 FYNNEI. The V gene lost 6 bases and the J gene lost 7 bases, with 16 bases spanning the gap. There are 15 residues in the CDR3. The CDR3, as DNA: TGTGCCAGCAGACCACAGGGTGTCGGAAATTCACCCCTCCACTTT. Its protein is CASRPQGVGNSPLHF.

The V and J genes are TRBV11-3 and TRBJ1-1; no clear D gene. The length of the CDR3 is 13 residues. Per the germline V gene, CDR1 is SGHNT and CDR2 is YENEEA. With 3 bases removed from V and 0 bases from J, the gap between germline ends came to 5 bases. Written as DNA, the CDR3 is TGTGCCAGCAGCTTGACAATGAACACTGAAGCTTTCTTT. Translated, it gives CASSLTMNTEAFF.

The V call is TRBV9, the J call TRBJ2-2; tentative D call: TRBD2 (6 bases). The germline V and J ends were trimmed by 0 bases and 6 bases, with 9 bases remaining between them. Germline V gene lookup returns CDR1 SGDLS and CDR2 YYNGEE. This CDR3 has 14 amino acids. Here the CDR3 reads CASSVVTGAGELFF. CDR3 nucleotides: TGTGCCAGCAGCGTAGTCACGGGGGCCGGGGAGCTGTTTTTT.

The rearrangement joins TRBV7-9 to TRBJ1-2; 7 nucleotides agree with TRBD1. The CDR3 contains 18 residues. Per germline, CDR1 SEHNR and CDR2 FQNEAQ (reference sequence). With V trimmed by 5 bases and J by 6 bases, 21 bases remained unmatched. Written as DNA, the CDR3 is TGTGCCAGCAGCCGGGCCTCGGCAAGGACACAGGGGAGAGATGGCTACACCTTC. It codes for CASSRASARTQGRDGYTF.

V usage is TRBV2 and J usage is TRBJ2-7; maybe TRBD1 (7 bases). The CDR3 covers 18 residues. V lost 6 bases and J lost 3, with 27 bases in between. Germline V gene sequence: CDR1 SNHLY, CDR2 FYNNEI. The CDR3 loop is CASRSPRGAGLNNYEQYF. CDR3 sequence (DNA): TGTGCCAGCAGGAGCCCCAGGGGGGCAGGCCTAAATAACTACGAGCAGTACTTC.

This chain uses TRBV5-4 with TRBJ2-3; no clear D gene. V was pared by 4 bases and J by 4 bases, with 16 bases between. CDR1 SGHNT and CDR2 YYREEE come from the germline V gene (reference sequence). The CDR3 consists of 15 residues. In nucleotides, the CDR3 is TGTGCCAGCAGCCCGAATGCGAGGTTAGCAGATACGCAGTATTTT. Amino acids: CASSPNARLADTQYF.

V gene TRBV12-5 combines with J gene TRBJ2-7; D unresolved. The length of the CDR3 is 13 residues. Deletions cut 2 bases from V and 2 bases from J, with 7 bases between. CDR1 and CDR2 (germline): LGHNT, FRNRAP. DNA of the CDR3: TGTGCTAGTGGTTTGTATGGAGCCTACGAGCAGTACTTC. It translates to CASGLYGAYEQYF.

Only a few counts were recorded for this clone. V is TRBV19 and J is TRBJ1-1; TRBD1 might be the D (6 bases). V lost 1 base and J 11 bases, leaving 14 bases between the germline ends. Germline V gives CDR1 LNHDA, CDR2 SQIVND (reference sequence). The CDR3 contains 13 residues. The CDR3: CASSIGPGTTAFF. CDR3 bases: TGTGCCAGTAGTATAGGACCTGGGACAACGGCTTTCTTT.

The chain employs TRBV28 and TRBJ1-4; TRBD1 matches at 7 bases. This CDR3 spans 14 amino acids. The trim removed 5 bases at V and 4 bases at J, leaving 4 bases unmatched. Germline V gene data show CDR1 as MDHEN and CDR2 as SYDVKM. CDR3 in amino acids: CASSRTGRNEKLFF. The CDR3 bases are TGTGCCAGCAGTCGGACAGGTCGTAATGAAAAACTGTTTTTT.

The rearrangement joins TRBV5-1 to TRBJ2-2, with 7 bases lining up with TRBD2. J lost 5 bases, V lost 1 base, and 5 bases had no gene match. This CDR3 is 15 amino acids long. Per the germline V gene, CDR1 is SGHRS and CDR2 is YFSETQ. CDR3: CASSLPSGRTGELFF. The CDR3 DNA reads as TGCGCCAGCAGCTTGCCTAGCGGTCGGACCGGGGAGCTGTTTTTT.

The V and J genes are TRBV4-2 and TRBJ2-1, with a possible D match to TRBD2 (5 bases). The CDR3 has 18 amino acids. With 0 bases removed from V and 0 bases from J, the gap between germline ends came to 15 bases. In germline, CDR1 is LGHNA, CDR2 YNFKEQ. The CDR3 region is CASSQDFLESGSYNEQFF. DNA for the CDR3: TGTGCCAGCAGCCAAGACTTCCTCGAGAGCGGCTCCTACAATGAGCAGTTCTTC.

This chain joins TRBV18 and TRBJ2-5; 8 bases agree with TRBD2. This CDR3 is built from 14 residues. Germline V gives CDR1 KGHSH, CDR2 LQKENI. After removal of 6 bases from V and 2 bases from J, the junction contained 5 bases not matched to a gene. CDR3 in DNA: TGTGCCAGCTCGACGGGAGGGGGTCAAGAGACCCAGTACTTC. It translates to CASSTGGGQETQYF. Full variable domain (outside the CDR3, taken from reference TRBV18 and TRBJ2-5): NAGVMQNPRHLVRRRGQEARLRCSPMKGHSHVYWYRQLPEEGLKFMVYLQKENIIDESGMPKERFSAEFPKEGPSILRIQQVVRGDSAAYFCASSTGGGQETQYFGPGTRLLVL.

V is TRBV4-2 and J is TRBJ2-1, with 8 bases fitting TRBD2. CDR1 and CDR2 (germline): LGHNA, YNFKEQ. J was trimmed by 3 bases and V by 5 bases; bases with no gene match: 9. This CDR3 has 16 residues. The chain's CDR3 is CASSNRGSGIYNEQFF. In DNA, the CDR3 is TGTGCCAGCAGCAACCGGGGTAGCGGGATCTACAATGAGCAGTTCTTC.

This sequence joins TRBV19 and TRBJ1-2; 8 bases line up with TRBD1. After removal of 3 bases from V and 1 base from J, the junction contained 4 bases not matched to a gene. Germline lookup yields CDR1 LNHDA and CDR2 SQIVND (reference sequence). This CDR3 is 15 amino acids long. The CDR3 spells CASSIGQGGNYGYTF. CDR3 DNA sequence: TGTGCCAGTAGTATTGGACAGGGAGGTAACTATGGCTACACCTTC.

The chain has TRBV9 and TRBJ1-5, with 7 bases aligning to TRBD1. The CDR3 consists of 15 residues. V lost 3 bases, J lost 3 bases, and 6 bases stayed unmatched. CDR1 and CDR2 from the germline V gene are SGDLS and YYNGEE. The DNA of the CDR3 is TGTGCCAGCAGCGAGGCGGGACAGTACAATCAGCCCCAGCATTTT. Protein sequence: CASSEAGQYNQPQHF.

This clone was observed a handful of times. The rearrangement uses TRBV5-4 and TRBJ1-3; 7 bases map to TRBD1. V shed 2 bases and J 4 bases; nucleotides not matched to a gene: 6. CDR3 length: 15 amino acids. In germline, CDR1 is SGHNT, CDR2 YYREEE (reference sequence). This CDR3 reads CASSFTGEAGNTIYF. CDR3 in DNA: TGTGCCAGCAGCTTCACAGGGGAAGCCGGAAACACCATATATTTT.